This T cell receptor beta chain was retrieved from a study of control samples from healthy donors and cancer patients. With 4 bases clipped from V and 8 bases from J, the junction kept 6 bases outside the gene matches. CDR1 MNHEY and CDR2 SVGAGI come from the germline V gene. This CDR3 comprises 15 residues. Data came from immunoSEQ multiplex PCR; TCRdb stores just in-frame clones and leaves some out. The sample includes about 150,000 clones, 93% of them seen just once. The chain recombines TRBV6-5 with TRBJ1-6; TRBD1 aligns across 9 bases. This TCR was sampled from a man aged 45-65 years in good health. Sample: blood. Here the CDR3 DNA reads TGTGCCAGCAGTTCCTCGGGACAGGGTTATTCACCCCTCCACTTT. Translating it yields CASSSSGQGYSPLHF.